The 19 T cell receptor beta chains given below trace back to one sample, sequenced in a study of CD8+ T cells in alopecia areata. Sequencing relied on a cDNA template that was reverse transcribed from extracted RNA. TCRdb's table, derived via immunoSEQ multiplex PCR, lists solely in-frame clones and lacks some. Of some 120,000 clones listed, about 46% are singletons. What was sequenced was NKG2D-low CD8+ T cells sorted from blood. The origin of the receptors is a human donor with alopecia areata.

DNA of the CDR3: TGTGCCTGGAGGTGGCGGGAGACCCAGTACTTC. This codes for CAWRWRETQYF. This chain links TRBV30 with TRBJ2-5, with D hard to call. CDR3 size: 11 residues. V dropped 3 bases and J dropped 5 bases, with 7 bases sitting between them. CDR1 is GTSNPN, CDR2 SVGIG, per germline (reference sequence).

The CDR3 DNA follows: TGTGCCAGCAGCTTGGAGGGACTCCTAAATGACTATGGCTACACCTTC. This sequence encodes CASSLEGLLNDYGYTF. The rearrangement uses TRBV7-9 and TRBJ1-2; D might be TRBD1 (5 bases). The CDR3 is made up of 16 amino acids. Trimming removed 3 bases at V and 3 bases at J, with 17 bases between. The germline CDR1 and CDR2 sequences are SEHNR and FQNEAQ (reference sequence).

The rearrangement uses TRBV27 and TRBJ1-1, with D uncertain. The CDR3 is made up of 14 amino acids. V lost 6 bases and J lost 11, with 22 bases in between. The germline V gene encodes CDR1 MNHEY and CDR2 SMNVEV (reference sequence). CDR3: CASSLIGGAAEAFF. CDR3 nucleotides: TGTGCCAGCAGCCTGATAGGAGGCGCGGCAGAGGCTTTCTTT.

The V and J genes are TRBV13 and TRBJ1-2; possible D gene TRBD1, 5 bases. V was cut by 2 bases and J by 8 bases, with 12 bases left in between. The CDR3 length is 13 residues. CDR1 and CDR2 from the germline V gene are PRHDT and FYEKMQ (reference sequence). The CDR3 sequence: CASSLRGLDGYTF. DNA for the CDR3: TGTGCCAGCAGCTTAAGGGGACTCGACGGCTACACCTTC.

This clone was picked up a small number of times. This chain links TRBV9 with TRBJ1-6, with D hard to call. Germline CDR1 and CDR2: SGDLS and YYNGEE. Trimming shortened V by 4 bases and J by 7 bases, and 9 bases separated the two germline ends. CDR3 length: 13 amino acids. The CDR3 region has the DNA TGTGCCAGCAGCTCCGCAATGAATTCACCCCTCCACTTT. Translated, it gives CASSSAMNSPLHF.

The V gene is TRBV29-1, the J gene TRBJ2-3; 8 nucleotides match TRBD2. Trimming removed 1 base from V and 0 bases from J; junction bases left unmatched: 9. Germline V gives CDR1 SQVTM, CDR2 ANQGSEA. This CDR3 is 17 amino acids long. This CDR3 reads CSVEGSLSGRSTDTQYF. The CDR3, as DNA: TGCAGCGTTGAAGGAAGTTTGAGCGGGAGAAGCACAGATACGCAGTATTTT.

This clone turned up a few times. This chain links TRBV29-1 with TRBJ1-2; TRBD1 aligns across 7 bases. Looked up from germline, CDR1 is SQVTM and CDR2 is ANQGSEA. V trimming: 3 bases; J trimming: 3 bases; junction bases outside the gene matches: 7. The CDR3 loop spans 14 amino acids. The CDR3 protein is CSVEFGQGDYGYTF. The CDR3 DNA reads as TGCAGCGTTGAGTTCGGGCAGGGGGACTATGGCTACACCTTC.

The rearrangement links TRBV29-1 to TRBJ2-1; TRBD2 matches 9 bases. Germline trimming cut 4 bases from V and 1 base from J; bases unmatched to any gene: 2. The CDR3 runs to 14 residues. Germline CDR1 reads SQVTM; CDR2 reads ANQGSEA. CDR3 sequence reads: CSVGLAVSYNEQFF. DNA for the CDR3: TGCAGCGTTGGACTAGCGGTGTCCTACAATGAGCAGTTCTTC.

The sample holds a few counts of this clone. The chain has TRBV29-1 and TRBJ2-6, with D perhaps given as TRBD1 or TRBD2 (5 bases each). Trimming cost V 4 bases and J 3 bases, with 10 bases left between them. The germline CDR1 and CDR2 sequences are SQVTM and ANQGSEA. This CDR3 has 14 residues. This CDR3 reads CSVVEGNGANVLTF. CDR3 sequence (DNA): TGCAGCGTTGTTGAGGGGAATGGGGCCAACGTCCTGACTTTC.

This clone was seen a handful of times. This sequence joins TRBV29-1 and TRBJ2-3; D remains ambiguous. Trimming pared 6 bases from V and 2 bases from J, leaving 12 bases between. The length of the CDR3 is 13 residues. The germline gives CDR1 SQVTM, CDR2 ANQGSEA. In DNA form, the CDR3 reads TGCAGCGTGGGCGGATCGCTCACAGATACGCAGTATTTT. This sequence encodes CSVGGSLTDTQYF.

This clone was detected only a few times. The V and J genes are TRBV7-9 and TRBJ2-1; D possibly corresponds to TRBD2 (5 bases). Germline V CDR1 and CDR2: SEHNR, FQNEAQ (reference sequence). V lost 4 bases, J lost 6 bases, and 16 bases lay in between. This CDR3 is built from 15 residues. DNA for the CDR3: TGTGCCAGCAGCTCCCCGGGAACTCTCCCCAATGAGCAGTTCTTC. Its translation: CASSSPGTLPNEQFF. The whole variable domain, remainder taken from reference TRBV7-9 and TRBJ2-1, is DTGVSQNPRHKITKRGQNVTFRCDPISEHNRLYWYRQTLGQGPEFLTYFQNEAQLEKSRLLSDRFSAERPKGSFSTLEIQRTEQGDSAMYLCASSSPGTLPNEQFFGPGTRLTVL.

The chain uses TRBV15 and TRBJ2-5; TRBD2 might be the D (5 bases). The V gene lost 3 bases and the J gene lost 2 bases, with 7 bases spanning the gap. Germline V gene data show CDR1 as LNHNV and CDR2 as YYDKDF (reference sequence). The CDR3 has 13 amino acids. This chain's CDR3 is CATSSGVQETQYF. CDR3 nucleotide sequence: TGTGCCACCAGCAGCGGGGTACAAGAGACCCAGTACTTC.

J is TRBJ2-3 and V is TRBV4-1; D is undetermined. Deletions cut 0 bases from V and 1 base from J, with 5 bases between. Per the germline V gene, CDR1 is MGHRA and CDR2 is YSYEKL. The CDR3 extends over 14 amino acids. For the CDR3, the DNA is TGCGCCAGCAGCCAAGACCTGGGCACAGATACGCAGTATTTT. Its translation: CASSQDLGTDTQYF.

The chain uses TRBV6-5 and TRBJ1-2, with TRBD1 as a possible D gene (5 bases). Germline values: CDR1 MNHEY, CDR2 SVGAGI. The CDR3 sequence is 12 residues long. Trimming shortened V by 2 bases and J by 8 bases, and 9 bases separated the two germline ends. CDR3 in amino acids: CASSYVGRGYTF. In DNA form, the CDR3 reads TGTGCCAGCAGTTACGTGGGGCGCGGCTACACCTTC.

This clone was counted only a few times. The chain employs TRBV18 and TRBJ2-5; D not certain. The CDR3 sequence is 12 residues long. V was shortened by 5 bases and J by 2 bases, with 6 bases between the two germline ends. CDR1 is KGHSH and CDR2 is LQKENI in the germline V gene. CDR3 bases: TGTGCCAGCTCAGGCTCTCAAGAGACCCAGTACTTC. This sequence encodes CASSGSQETQYF.

V is TRBV27 and J is TRBJ2-1, with 10 positions matching TRBD2. The germline gives CDR1 MNHEY, CDR2 SMNVEV (reference sequence). There are 15 residues in the CDR3. V dropped 2 bases and J dropped 7; count of bases not matched to a gene: 5. This CDR3 is CASSLRLAGVNEQFF. The CDR3 DNA reads TGTGCCAGCAGTTTACGGCTAGCGGGAGTGAATGAGCAGTTCTTC.

This clone was seen a handful of times. The V call is TRBV4-1, the J call TRBJ2-5, with 8 bases aligning to TRBD2. Germline V gene lookup returns CDR1 MGHRA and CDR2 YSYEKL. V trimming: 10 bases; J trimming: 5 bases; junction bases outside the gene matches: 12. This CDR3 has 14 residues. The CDR3 protein is CATTSEAGEETQYF. The DNA of the CDR3 is TGCGCCACCACATCAGAAGCGGGAGAGGAGACCCAGTACTTC.

The chain employs TRBV14 and TRBJ1-2, with 9 bases matching TRBD1. The V and J ends lost 0 bases and 8 bases, in that order; junction bases with no gene match: 7. Germline loops: CDR1 SGHDN, CDR2 FVKESK. The CDR3 consists of 15 residues. Here the CDR3 reads CASSQDMTGGMGYTF. DNA of the CDR3: TGTGCCAGCAGCCAAGATATGACAGGGGGTATGGGCTACACCTTC.

The table lists this clone with a few counts. The J gene is TRBJ1-1, the V gene TRBV29-1; D uncertain. The CDR3 extends over 10 amino acids. The V gene lost 3 bases and the J gene lost 7 bases, with 6 bases spanning the gap. Germline V gene data show CDR1 as SQVTM and CDR2 as ANQGSEA. CDR3 coding DNA: TGCAGCGTTGAGGAGAGTGAAGCTTTCTTT. This gives the protein CSVEESEAFF.